Listed here is a single T cell receptor (beta chain). The specificity of this receptor is unknown. Qualities for individual bases were not recorded, and no much larger clone is one base off. The data were taken from a study of blood T cell repertoires in COVID-19 (dated by TCRdb to about 2020). Regarding the complete study: Samples from collaborators originated in the United States, Italy and Spain and spanned both the acute and convalescent phases of COVID-19. The prospective study material was composed of cDNA or gDNA derived from T cells, B-cell-depleted T cells, or PBMCs. Subjects who had been exposed to COVID-19, were actively infected with it, or had recovered from it provided the deeply sampled blood TCRbeta repertoires that made up the dataset. A freely available public database, intended as a resource for researchers studying the immune response to SARS-CoV-2, is where the repertoires were released. The samples were drawn from two sources: the first 160 participants of the ongoing ImmuneRACE study, and fewer than 1,500 subjects contributed by 6 global collaborators. The sample metadata nearly always contained a de-identified subject ID, COVID-19 status, age in years and sex. Where HLA class I and class II types were available, the types were taken from metadata supplied by the sample provider, not from assay-based typing. What the authors observed across the whole study: The quantity of clinical and demographic metadata differed by source and by participant and was supplied without curation.

Trimming removed 3 bases from V and 4 bases from J; the gene matches leave 8 bases unexplained. The germline V gene gives CDR1 as SNHLY and CDR2 as FYNNEI. Taken from cysteine to phenylalanine, the CDR3 has 17 residues. The only DNA kept is the CDR3, 51 bases in frame from the first base. The collaborating institutions used their own protocols to collect whole blood in K2EDTA tubes. For TCRbeta analysis, collaborators shipped samples in one of three forms: frozen whole blood, isolated PBMCs, or DNA extracted from either of those sample types. TCRbeta CDR3 regions were amplified from genomic DNA by means of the immunoSEQ Assay, a bias-controlled multiplex PCR. Processing in the source paper ran as follows. The number of nucleated cells in each sample was estimated by amplification of reference gene primers within the assay. Sequence reads were collapsed and filtered to measure the absolute abundance of every unique TCRbeta CDR3 rearrangement. Productive Simpson clonality was computed per sample as the square root of Simpson's diversity index over productive rearrangements. The clones in this table, taken by TCRdb from immuneACCESS, are in-frame only. Not every clone is retained; where verified, under half of the shortfall comes from an unresolved V gene, and the cause of the rest is unknown. D and trimming were read from the DNA, whereas the V and J calls and clone size are those reported in that table. The sample table records roughly 280,000 clones; around 90% of these occur just once. In total, the top ten clones hold approximately 2% of the sample.

The rearrangement combines TRBV2 with TRBJ2-2, and TRBD1 aligns with 10 junction nucleotides. The sample taken for sequencing was peripheral blood. The TCR comes from a man over 45 with acute or convalescent COVID-19. The nucleotide sequence is given as TGTGCCAGCAGTGACCCGGGACAGGGGACCGGCACCGGGGAGCTGTTTTTT. This translates into CASSDPGQGTGTGELFF.